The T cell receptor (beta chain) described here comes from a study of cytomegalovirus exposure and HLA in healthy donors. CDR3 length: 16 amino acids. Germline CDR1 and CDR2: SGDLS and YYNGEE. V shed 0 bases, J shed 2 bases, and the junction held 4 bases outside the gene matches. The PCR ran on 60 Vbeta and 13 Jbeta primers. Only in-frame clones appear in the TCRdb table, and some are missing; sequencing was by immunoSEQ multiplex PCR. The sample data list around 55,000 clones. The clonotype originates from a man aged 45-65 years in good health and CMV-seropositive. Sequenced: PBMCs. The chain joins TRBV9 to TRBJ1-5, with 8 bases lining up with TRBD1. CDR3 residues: CASSVGQGAGNQPQHF. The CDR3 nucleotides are TGTGCCAGCAGCGTAGGTCAGGGGGCCGGCAATCAGCCCCAGCATTTT.